This TCR beta chain was recovered during a study of tumor-infiltrating lymphocytes in primary liver carcinoma. V gave up 3 bases and J gave up 15 bases, with 21 bases separating them. The CDR3 covers 13 residues. Germline V CDR1 and CDR2: SQVTM, ANQGSEA. Germline DNA was also extracted, while the blood RNA originated from unsorted whole blood. These patients lived with chronic HBV infection and had never been treated. The authors made TCR beta cDNA from roughly 480 ng total RNA with a constant-region primer. Three nested multiplex PCR rounds, a slightly modified ARM-PCR method, built the TCR beta libraries. The study ran its first two PCR rounds for roughly 10 cycles each, using TRBV1-TRBV30 forward primers and a C-beta reverse primer. Each CDR3 protein is one row after TCRdb ran MiXCR on the multiplex PCR reads. The sample shows some 180,000 distinct CDR3 sequences, over 45% of them seen only once.

The sequencing sample was made of peripheral blood. The TCR sequence derives from a man in his forties with primary liver carcinoma and hepatitis B virus infection. The chain combines TRBV29-1 with TRBJ2-1; D could derive from TRBD1 or TRBD2 (6 bases each). The CDR3 here is CSVEGAVPEGGFF. CDR3 in DNA: TGCAGCGTTGAGGGGGCAGTGCCAGAGGGGGGGTTCTTC.